The clone carrying this T cell receptor (beta chain) was seen a few times. This specimen comes from a study of blood T cell repertoires in COVID-19. Cohort assignment relied on participant-reported clinical history. Libraries were prepared by immunoSEQ multiplex PCR; TCRdb keeps only in-frame clonotypes and omits some of them. The table includes roughly 230,000 clones, approximately 83% detected once. J gave up 4 bases and V 1 base, and 6 bases lay outside the gene matches. Germline V gene sequence: CDR1 SGHTA, CDR2 FQGNSA. CDR3 length equals 18 residues. This receptor was identified in a woman aged 55-70 years who had recovered from COVID-19. Material: PBMCs or T cells enriched from blood (not recorded which). V gene TRBV7-2 combines with J gene TRBJ2-5; TRBD2 agrees at 16 bases. In nucleotides, the CDR3 is TGTGCCAGCAGCTTAGAGGGACTAGCGGGGGGGCTGAGAGAGACCCAGTACTTC. Its translation is CASSLEGLAGGLRETQYF.